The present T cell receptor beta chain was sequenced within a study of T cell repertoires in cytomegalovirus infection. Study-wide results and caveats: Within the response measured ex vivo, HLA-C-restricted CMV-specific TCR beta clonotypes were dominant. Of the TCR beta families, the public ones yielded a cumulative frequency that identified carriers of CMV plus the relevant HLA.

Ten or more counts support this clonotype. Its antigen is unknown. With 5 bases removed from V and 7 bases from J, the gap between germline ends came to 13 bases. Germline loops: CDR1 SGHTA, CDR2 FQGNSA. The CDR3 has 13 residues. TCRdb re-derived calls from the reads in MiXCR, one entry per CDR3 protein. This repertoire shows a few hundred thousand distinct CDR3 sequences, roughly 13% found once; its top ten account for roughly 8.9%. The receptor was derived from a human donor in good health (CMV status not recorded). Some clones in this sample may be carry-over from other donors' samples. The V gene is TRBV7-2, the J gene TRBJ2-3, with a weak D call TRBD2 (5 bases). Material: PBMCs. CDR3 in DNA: TGTGCCAGCAGCCTAAAGAGGGCCAATACGCAGTATTTT. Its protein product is CASSLKRANTQYF.